Included here is one TCR beta chain sequence, with context. Its antigen remains unidentified. PCR involved 60 Vbeta and 13 Jbeta primers. Authors' analysis steps: Later, some 79 million unique TCR beta chains were counted in an analysis, and roughly 10 million of them were shared. Data came from immunoSEQ multiplex PCR; TCRdb stores just in-frame clones and leaves some out. V and J calls plus clone size are reproduced from that table; the DNA served to infer D and trimming. The table lists around 150,000 clones, nearly 85% of them singletons, with roughly 3.5% in the top ten. These data are taken from a study of cytomegalovirus exposure and HLA in healthy donors. Study-wide results and caveats: The authors later found most CMV-associated TCR beta chains appeared HLA-restricted. It was only CMV serostatus that was available as immune exposure information.

This TCR derives from a male donor in good health and CMV-seronegative. Sequenced material: PBMCs.

In DNA form, the CDR3 reads TGTGCCAGCTCACGGGCAGGGGGCAATCAGCCCCAGCATTTT. Translated: CASSRAGGNQPQHF. The chain uses TRBV18 and TRBJ1-5, with TRBD1 as a possible D gene (6 bases). V dropped 4 bases and J dropped 2 bases, with 9 bases sitting between them. From germline, CDR1 is KGHSH and CDR2 LQKENI. The CDR3 is 14 amino acids.